This T cell receptor (beta chain) was profiled in a study of technical replicates of blood from several donors. The CDR3 has 13 amino acids. The germline gives CDR1 LNHNV, CDR2 YYDKDF (reference sequence). V was shortened by 2 bases and J by 7 bases, with 12 bases between the two germline ends. The method was immunoSEQ multiplex PCR; TCRdb's version includes in-frame clones alone and lacks a portion of them. This table holds approximately 70,000 clones, 92% found once. Source material: T cells isolated from PBMCs. This receptor was taken from a human donor in good health. This chain uses TRBV15 with TRBJ2-7; possible D gene TRBD2, 6 bases. The CDR3, as DNA: TGTGCCACCAGCAGATCGGTAGCGGAGGAGCAGTACTTC. Its translation: CATSRSVAEEQYF. The entire variable domain, with the rest obtained from reference TRBV15 and TRBJ2-7, is as follows: DAMVIQNPRYQVTQFGKPVTLSCSQTLNHNVMYWYQQKSSQAPKLLFHYYDKDFNNEADTPDNFQSRRPNTSFCFLDIRSPGLGDTAMYLCATSRSVAEEQYFGPGTRLTVT.